The 24 T cell receptor beta chains below were found in one sample sequenced in a study of cytomegalovirus exposure and HLA in healthy donors. Generated by immunoSEQ multiplex PCR, the TCRdb table keeps only in-frame clones and is missing some. The sample has approximately 260,000 clones, 86% seen once. The sequenced sample was PBMCs. The receptor source for this set is a woman aged 18-29 years in good health and CMV-seronegative.

This clone was counted a few times. The chain recombines TRBV7-9 with TRBJ1-2, with 8 bases identical to TRBD1. V gave up 4 bases and J gave up 5 bases; unmatched junction bases: 3. Germline V gene lookup returns CDR1 SEHNR and CDR2 FQNEAQ (reference sequence). The CDR3 has 13 amino acids. Here the CDR3 reads CASSSRTGYGYTF. DNA for the CDR3: TGTGCCAGCAGCTCAAGGACAGGGTATGGCTACACCTTC.

This chain connects TRBV2 to TRBJ2-7, with 8 bases fitting TRBD2. Germline CDR1 and CDR2: SNHLY and FYNNEI. This CDR3 has 16 amino acids. J was trimmed by 7 bases and V by 4 bases; bases with no gene match: 15. The chain's CDR3 is CASSAAPGLDSREQYF. The CDR3 region has the DNA TGTGCCAGCAGTGCGGCTCCGGGACTAGACTCCAGAGAGCAGTACTTC.

This rearrangement joins TRBV7-6 to TRBJ1-4; D may be TRBD1 (5 bases). Trimming stripped 5 bases from V and 7 bases from J, with 11 bases between. The CDR3 consists of 13 residues. CDR1 and CDR2 from the germline V gene are SGHVS and FNYEAQ. CDR3 amino acids: CASSAQQGEKLFF. CDR3 DNA: TGTGCCAGCAGCGCCCAGCAGGGTGAAAAACTGTTTTTT.

This chain uses TRBV5-1 with TRBJ1-4; weak D call: TRBD1 (5 bases). V lost 4 bases, J lost 6 bases, and 13 bases lay in between. This CDR3 is built from 14 residues. Germline V CDR1 and CDR2: SGHRS, YFSETQ. CDR3 residues: CASSAGHLYEKLFF. The CDR3 region has the DNA TGCGCCAGCAGCGCCGGACATTTATATGAAAAACTGTTTTTT. The complete variable domain, with remaining parts taken from reference TRBV5-1 and TRBJ1-4, reads KAGVTQTPRYLIKTRGQQVTLSCSPISGHRSVSWYQQTPGQGLQFLFEYFSETQRNKGNFPGRFSGRQFSNSRSEMNVSTLELGDSALYLCASSAGHLYEKLFFGSGTQLSVL.

The chain uses TRBV4-3 and TRBJ1-4, with TRBD1 matching 7 bases. Germline V gene lookup returns CDR1 LGHNA and CDR2 YSLEER. The CDR3 covers 21 residues. J was trimmed by 3 bases and V by 0 bases; bases with no gene match: 19. CDR3 sequence: CASSQDTEGRVPGGSNEKLFF. The CDR3 nucleotides read TGCGCCAGCAGCCAAGATACGGAGGGGCGCGTACCAGGGGGGTCTAATGAAAAACTGTTTTTT.

The J gene is TRBJ1-1, the V gene TRBV30, with 9 bases aligning to TRBD1. V lost 5 bases, J lost 4 bases, and 5 bases stayed unmatched. Germline-derived CDR1 and CDR2 are GTSNPN and SVGIG (reference sequence). The CDR3 has 13 amino acids. DNA of the CDR3: TGTGCCTGGGCTAAGACAGGGGGCACTGAAGCTTTCTTT. It yields the protein CAWAKTGGTEAFF.

This clone was detected a few times. V usage is TRBV7-2 and J usage is TRBJ2-7, with TRBD2 matching 9 bases. There are 17 residues in the CDR3. CDR1 is SGHTA and CDR2 is FQGNSA in the germline V gene. The J segment lost 6 bases and the V segment lost 3 bases, leaving 15 bases of the junction unmatched. The CDR3 sequence is CASSLASGVNLVREQYF. As DNA, the CDR3 is TGTGCCAGCAGCTTGGCTAGCGGGGTTAATTTAGTGCGCGAGCAGTACTTC.

This clone was detected ten times or more. The V call is TRBV6-4, the J call TRBJ2-2, with D unclear. Germline CDR1 is MRHNA and CDR2 is SNTAGT. V lost 0 bases and J lost 1, with 12 bases in between. The CDR3 covers 17 residues. The CDR3 protein is CASSDSSVGENTGELFF. The CDR3 DNA reads TGTGCCAGCAGTGACTCGTCTGTGGGCGAGAACACCGGGGAGCTGTTTTTT.

The chain links TRBV6-6 to TRBJ2-3; 7 bases fit TRBD1. V shed 5 bases and J 9 bases; nucleotides not matched to a gene: 11. The CDR3 runs 14 residues. Germline V lookup: CDR1 MNHNY, CDR2 SVGAGI (reference sequence). The CDR3 reads CASSKTGSEKTQYF. CDR3 DNA: TGTGCCAGCAGTAAGACAGGGTCTGAGAAGACGCAGTATTTT.

The J gene is TRBJ1-2, the V gene TRBV7-9, with D tentatively TRBD1 (5 bases). The CDR3 totals 15 residues. The ends were cut back, 1 base at V and 2 bases at J, with 11 bases in the middle. Germline loops: CDR1 SEHNR, CDR2 FQNEAQ (reference sequence). In DNA, the CDR3 is TGTGCCAGCAGCTTAGATCTGGGGGGGAACTATGGCTACACCTTC. This translates into CASSLDLGGNYGYTF.

The chain joins TRBV5-6 to TRBJ1-2; 8 positions match TRBD1. Germline assignment: CDR1 SGHDT and CDR2 YYEEEE. This CDR3 is 16 amino acids long. V trimming: 4 bases; J trimming: 3 bases; junction bases outside the gene matches: 11. The DNA for the CDR3 is TGTGCCAGCAGCATCGACAGGGGTCAGCGGGACTATGGCTACACCTTC. As protein: CASSIDRGQRDYGYTF. The variable domain in full, with the rest retrieved from reference TRBV5-6 and TRBJ1-2, is DAGVTQSPTHLIKTRGQQVTLRCSPKSGHDTVSWYQQALGQGPQFIFQYYEEEERQRGNFPDRFSGHQFPNYSSELNVNALLLGDSALYLCASSIDRGQRDYGYTFGSGTRLTVV.

In this sample, this clone turned up once. The genes are TRBV29-1 and TRBJ2-3; the match to TRBD1 covers 8 bases. V trimming: 3 bases; J trimming: 1 base; junction bases outside the gene matches: 6. The length of the CDR3 is 15 residues. CDR1 SQVTM and CDR2 ANQGSEA come from the germline V gene. The CDR3 spells CSVEKWGQGTDTQYF. CDR3 nucleotide sequence: TGCAGCGTTGAGAAATGGGGACAGGGCACAGATACGCAGTATTTT.

The chain has TRBV29-1 and TRBJ1-1, with D perhaps TRBD1 (5 bases). Germline assignment: CDR1 SQVTM and CDR2 ANQGSEA. The CDR3 is 14 amino acids. Trimming stripped 1 base from V and 4 bases from J, with 13 bases between. As DNA, the CDR3 is TGCAGCGTTGAAGTTGGGGCTATAGGCACTGAAGCTTTCTTT. Residues: CSVEVGAIGTEAFF.

The chain uses TRBV6-4 and TRBJ1-2; weak D call: TRBD1 (5 bases). Trimming removed 0 bases from V and 8 bases from J, with 16 bases in between. This CDR3 contains 15 residues. Germline V gene sequence: CDR1 MRHNA, CDR2 SNTAGT. In nucleotides, the CDR3 is TGTGCCAGCAGTGACTCGGCAGGGAAAGTCGACGGCTACACCTTC. Translating gives CASSDSAGKVDGYTF.

This chain uses TRBV5-6 with TRBJ1-1, with a tentative D call TRBD1 (5 bases). The germline V gene encodes CDR1 SGHDT and CDR2 YYEEEE. The CDR3 consists of 14 residues. V was cut by 4 bases and J by 3 bases, with 13 bases left in between. Here the CDR3 reads CASSQGGWDTEAFF. Written as DNA, the CDR3 is TGTGCCAGCAGCCAGGGAGGATGGGACACTGAAGCTTTCTTT.

The chain links TRBV6-1 to TRBJ2-7; unclear D gene. The V gene lost 1 base and the J gene lost 4 bases, with 14 bases spanning the gap. The CDR3 extends over 15 amino acids. CDR1 and CDR2 (germline): MNHNS, SASEGT. CDR3 loop: CASSEVVLSAYEQYF. The CDR3 nucleotides are TGTGCCAGCAGTGAAGTCGTTCTGAGCGCTTACGAGCAGTACTTC.

V is TRBV6-1 and J is TRBJ1-3, with D tentatively TRBD1 (5 bases). The CDR3 has 15 residues. The germline CDR1 and CDR2 sequences are MNHNS and SASEGT. V lost 8 bases and J lost 0, with 14 bases in between. This CDR3 is CASYVGGSSGNTIYF. The DNA for the CDR3 is TGTGCCAGCTATGTGGGGGGAAGCTCTGGAAACACCATATATTTT.

This chain links TRBV25-1 with TRBJ2-1; the D gene is possibly TRBD2 (6 bases). The V end was cut by 1 base, the J end by 2 bases, with 15 bases between. Germline V gives CDR1 MGHDK, CDR2 SYGVNS. The CDR3 has 17 residues. The CDR3 DNA is TGTGCCAGCAGTGAATTTGGGTGGGGGGAGGCCTACAATGAGCAGTTCTTC. The encoded protein is CASSEFGWGEAYNEQFF.

The chain joins TRBV7-9 to TRBJ2-2; 10 bases match TRBD2. Germline CDR1 and CDR2: SEHNR and FQNEAQ (reference sequence). The CDR3 length is 16 residues. With 3 bases clipped from V and 6 bases from J, the junction kept 7 bases outside the gene matches. The DNA of the CDR3 is TGTGCCAGCAGCTTCTTAGCGGGGGGCAAGGCCGGGGAGCTGTTTTTT. This translates into CASSFLAGGKAGELFF.

The V and J genes are TRBV5-4 and TRBJ2-6, with TRBD2 matching over 8 bases. The CDR3 extends over 16 amino acids. Trimming at V came to 4 bases and at J to 2 bases, leaving 5 bases not matched to a gene. Per germline, CDR1 SGHNT and CDR2 YYREEE (reference sequence). CDR3 residues: CASSPGGEAGANVLTF. Here the CDR3 DNA reads TGTGCCAGCAGCCCCGGGGGGGAGGCTGGGGCCAACGTCCTGACTTTC.

This clone was counted a single time. J is TRBJ2-7 and V is TRBV10-3; 10 positions agree with TRBD2. The CDR3 has 15 residues. V gave up 7 bases and J gave up 6 bases; unmatched junction bases: 12. Germline V CDR1 and CDR2: ENHRY, SYGVKD. The CDR3 region is CAINKRGGGSLEQYF. The CDR3 region has the DNA TGTGCCATCAATAAGCGGGGGGGCGGCTCTCTCGAGCAGTACTTC.

The chain uses TRBV25-1 and TRBJ1-1; tentatively, D is TRBD1 (5 bases). CDR3 length equals 14 residues. Trimming shortened V by 3 bases and J by 1 base, and 9 bases separated the two germline ends. The germline V gene encodes CDR1 MGHDK and CDR2 SYGVNS. The CDR3 DNA follows: TGTGCCAGCAGTGACCTTACAGGGAACACTGAAGCTTTCTTT. Encoded protein: CASSDLTGNTEAFF.

The chain has TRBV29-1 and TRBJ1-5, with 9 bases aligning to TRBD1. Looked up from germline, CDR1 is SQVTM and CDR2 is ANQGSEA. This CDR3 contains 14 residues. Trimming removed 5 bases from V and 6 bases from J; junction bases left unmatched: 8. The chain's CDR3 is CSVLGQGIGQPQHF. DNA of the CDR3: TGCAGCGTTTTGGGACAGGGAATAGGTCAGCCCCAGCATTTT.

The V call is TRBV19, the J call TRBJ1-2, with D uncertain. Looked up from germline, CDR1 is LNHDA and CDR2 is SQIVND (reference sequence). The CDR3 has 12 amino acids. With 4 bases removed from V and 7 bases from J, the gap between germline ends came to 10 bases. The CDR3 DNA follows: TGTGCCAGTAGTACACTACAAGTTGGCTACACCTTC. Its protein product is CASSTLQVGYTF.